This T cell receptor (beta chain) was captured by sequencing in a study of blood T cell repertoires in COVID-19. About the study: Sites in the United States, Italy and Spain provided acute and convalescent COVID-19 samples.

In the authors' methods: Estimated nucleated cell counts came from reference gene primer amplification. Sequencing was performed with immunoSEQ multiplex PCR; in TCRdb, only in-frame clones are kept and a portion is missing. V, J and clone size derive from that table, while D and trimming were established from the DNA sequence. Among roughly 260,000 clones, roughly 87% were seen once, and the ten largest hold roughly 2%. Germline-derived CDR1 and CDR2 are SGDLS and YYNGEE. Trimming took 3 bases from V and 2 from J; bases not matched to a gene: 4. The CDR3 length is 15 residues. In the case of this clone: Different DNA sequences within this sample yield the same CDR3.

Source material: peripheral blood. The rearrangement joins TRBV9 to TRBJ1-2, with 10 bases that match TRBD1. This clonotype was obtained from a woman in her forties or fifties who had recovered from COVID-19. The CDR3 spells CASSAGQGVNYGYTF. CDR3 nucleotide sequence: TGTGCCAGCAGCGCCGGACAGGGGGTGAACTATGGCTACACCTTC.